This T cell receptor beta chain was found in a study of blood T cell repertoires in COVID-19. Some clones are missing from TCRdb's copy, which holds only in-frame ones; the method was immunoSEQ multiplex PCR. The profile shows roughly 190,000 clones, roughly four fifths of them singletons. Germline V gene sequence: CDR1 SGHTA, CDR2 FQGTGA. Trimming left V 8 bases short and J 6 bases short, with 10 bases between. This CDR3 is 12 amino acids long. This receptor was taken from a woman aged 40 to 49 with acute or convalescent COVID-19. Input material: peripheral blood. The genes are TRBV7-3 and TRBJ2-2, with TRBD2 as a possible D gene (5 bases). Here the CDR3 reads CASRTGAGELFF. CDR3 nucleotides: TGTGCCAGCCGCACCGGGGCCGGGGAGCTGTTTTTT.